These 14 T cell receptor beta chains were sequenced from one sample in a study of cytomegalovirus exposure and HLA in healthy donors. Primers: 60 Vbeta forward and 13 Jbeta reverse. The repertoire was sequenced with immunoSEQ multiplex PCR; TCRdb's copy has only in-frame clones and lacks some. Among about 220,000 clones, 65% to 85% were seen once, and the ten largest hold 0.71%. The sample comprised PBMCs. These receptor sequences come from a boy aged 2-9 years in good health and CMV-seronegative.

This chain links TRBV5-1 with TRBJ1-6; the D gene is possibly TRBD1 (6 bases). From germline, CDR1 is SGHRS and CDR2 YFSETQ. The CDR3 loop spans 20 amino acids. V lost 0 bases, J lost 0 bases, and 19 bases lay in between. The CDR3 sequence: CASSLVGTGTSSSYNSPLHF. CDR3 in DNA: TGCGCCAGCAGCTTGGTCGGAACAGGGACCTCTAGCTCCTATAATTCACCCCTCCACTTT. The complete variable domain, with remaining parts taken from reference TRBV5-1 and TRBJ1-6, reads KAGVTQTPRYLIKTRGQQVTLSCSPISGHRSVSWYQQTPGQGLQFLFEYFSETQRNKGNFPGRFSGRQFSNSRSEMNVSTLELGDSALYLCASSLVGTGTSSSYNSPLHFGNGTRLTVT.

This chain links TRBV4-1 with TRBJ2-1; no clear D gene. Germline lookup yields CDR1 MGHRA and CDR2 YSYEKL. This CDR3 spans 14 amino acids. The V gene lost 7 bases and the J gene lost 4 bases, with 14 bases spanning the gap. CDR3 nucleotide sequence: TGCGCCAGCACCGAAGAGCCACAATACAATGAGCAGTTCTTC. Amino acid sequence: CASTEEPQYNEQFF.

The V gene is TRBV6-1, the J gene TRBJ1-2; 8 bases align to TRBD1. The germline V gene has CDR1 MNHNS and CDR2 SASEGT. The V segment lost 6 bases and the J segment 2 bases; nucleotides outside the gene matches: 5. The CDR3 length is 14 residues. In nucleotides, the CDR3 is TGTGCCAGCAGGCGAGGACAGGGCAACTATGGCTACACCTTC. The encoded protein is CASRRGQGNYGYTF.

The rearrangement uses TRBV7-9 and TRBJ2-5; tentative D call: TRBD2 (6 bases). Germline assignment: CDR1 SEHNR and CDR2 FQNEAQ (reference sequence). Deletions cut 3 bases from V and 7 bases from J, with 18 bases between. The CDR3 is 15 residues long. Written as DNA, the CDR3 is TGTGCCAGCAGCTTCGCCCTTGGAGGGAAAGGGACCCAGTACTTC. Translating it yields CASSFALGGKGTQYF.

The V and J genes are TRBV4-1 and TRBJ2-7, with D unclear. V was cut by 0 bases and J by 0 bases, with 12 bases left in between. The CDR3 length is 16 residues. Looked up from germline, CDR1 is MGHRA and CDR2 is YSYEKL. Here the CDR3 reads CASSQDDERFSYEQYF. CDR3 bases: TGCGCCAGCAGCCAAGATGATGAGAGGTTCTCCTACGAGCAGTACTTC.

The chain combines TRBV6-1 with TRBJ1-2, with a weak D call TRBD1 (5 bases). This CDR3 is 13 amino acids long. Per germline, CDR1 MNHNS and CDR2 SASEGT. Trimming took 0 bases from V and 7 from J, leaving 9 bases between them. CDR3 coding DNA: TGTGCCAGCAGTGAAGCCAGGGAAGTTGGCTACACCTTC. Its translation is CASSEAREVGYTF.

This sequence joins TRBV5-1 and TRBJ2-3; 7 bases fit TRBD2. Germline V gene lookup returns CDR1 SGHRS and CDR2 YFSETQ. The ends lost 2 bases at V and 6 bases at J; junction bases unmatched: 12. This CDR3 spans 16 amino acids. CDR3 amino acids: CASSFGLAGEDDTQYF. The CDR3 DNA reads as TGCGCCAGCAGCTTCGGTCTGGCGGGAGAGGATGATACGCAGTATTTT. The variable domain in full, with the rest retrieved from reference TRBV5-1 and TRBJ2-3, is KAGVTQTPRYLIKTRGQQVTLSCSPISGHRSVSWYQQTPGQGLQFLFEYFSETQRNKGNFPGRFSGRQFSNSRSEMNVSTLELGDSALYLCASSFGLAGEDDTQYFGPGTRLTVL.

The chain combines TRBV6-4 with TRBJ2-2, with D unresolved. The V end lost 10 bases, the J end lost 8 bases, and 8 bases lay between the germline ends. Germline V gene lookup returns CDR1 MRHNA and CDR2 SNTAGT. This CDR3 region has 10 residues. The DNA of the CDR3 is TGTGCCACCCTCCCTGGGGAGCTGTTTTTT. Encoded protein: CATLPGELFF.

V and J are TRBV6-5 and TRBJ2-7; a weak D match, TRBD2 (5 bases). The CDR3 runs to 13 residues. Per germline, CDR1 MNHEY and CDR2 SVGAGI. Trimming removed 4 bases at V and 6 bases at J, with 13 bases between. CDR3 in DNA: TGTGCCAGCAGTTCCGGGAACCTTCGCGAGCAGTACTTC. Translating it yields CASSSGNLREQYF.

V usage is TRBV6-1 and J usage is TRBJ1-5, with 9 bases aligning to TRBD1. Losses at the gene ends were 7 bases for V and 6 bases for J; bases not matched to a gene: 7. The CDR3 is 14 residues long. The V gene's germline CDR1 is MNHNS and CDR2 SASEGT. CDR3 loop: CASTEGDRAQPQHF. CDR3 nucleotides: TGTGCCAGCACCGAAGGGGACAGGGCTCAGCCCCAGCATTTT.

The genes are TRBV20-1 and TRBJ2-3; tentative D call: TRBD2 (6 bases). The CDR3 sequence is 11 residues long. Per germline, CDR1 DFQATT and CDR2 SNEGSKA (reference sequence). Between the trimmed V and J ends, which lost 6 bases and 3 bases, there was a span of 7 bases. CDR3 bases: TGCAGTGCCCGGGGGACAGATACGCAGTATTTT. It yields the protein CSARGTDTQYF.

V is TRBV4-1 and J is TRBJ2-5, with 8 bases lining up with TRBD2. With V trimmed by 3 bases and J by 3 bases, 12 bases remained unmatched. Germline V gives CDR1 MGHRA, CDR2 YSYEKL. There are 17 residues in the CDR3. The chain's CDR3 is CASSQTTGTRPEETQYF. Here the CDR3 DNA reads TGCGCCAGCAGCCAGACAACCGGGACTAGACCGGAAGAGACCCAGTACTTC.

The chain joins TRBV30 to TRBJ1-2; 8 nucleotides align to TRBD1. CDR1 and CDR2 from the germline V gene are GTSNPN and SVGIG (reference sequence). The CDR3 covers 14 residues. J was trimmed by 9 bases and V by 3 bases; bases with no gene match: 12. The CDR3: CAWSSETGVISYTF. The CDR3 DNA sequence: TGTGCCTGGAGCTCAGAGACAGGGGTGATCAGCTACACCTTC. Combining the CDR3 with reference TRBV30 and TRBJ1-2 gives the whole variable domain SQTIHQWPATLVQPVGSPLSLECTVEGTSNPNLYWYRQAAGRGLQLLFYSVGIGQISSEVPQNLSASRPQDRQFILSSKKLLLSDSGFYLCAWSSETGVISYTFGSGTRLTVV.

This sequence joins TRBV5-1 and TRBJ2-3; TRBD2 matches at 7 bases. The CDR3 sequence is 17 residues long. V lost 3 bases and J lost 0; bases outside the gene matches: 10. Per germline, CDR1 SGHRS and CDR2 YFSETQ. CDR3 nucleotide sequence: TGCGCCAGCAGCTCTGGGGACTATCCCCTCAGCACAGATACGCAGTATTTT. This translates into CASSSGDYPLSTDTQYF.